The 26 T cell receptor beta chains reported below all come from one sample, sequenced in a study of T-cell memory formation after mild COVID-19. TCRdb ran MiXCR on the 5' RACE reads and lists one entry per CDR3 protein. The repertoire holds nearly 110,000 distinct CDR3 sequences, with approximately 15% as singletons. Input material: PBMCs or a T cell subset sorted from them (not recorded which). Every receptor here comes from a man aged 18 to 30 who had mild COVID-19 (a few samples of this study predate the infection). Cell type and time point are not known.

The sample holds a few counts of this clonotype. The J gene is TRBJ1-1, the V gene TRBV4-2, with a weak D call TRBD1 (5 bases). The CDR3 has 17 amino acids. With 0 bases removed from V and 6 bases from J, the gap between germline ends came to 20 bases. Germline-derived CDR1 and CDR2 are LGHNA and YNFKEQ. DNA of the CDR3: TGTGCCAGCAGCCAAGAAGACAACTTAGGGGTTGGGGCTGAAGCTTTCTTT. Its protein is CASSQEDNLGVGAEAFF.

The chain is built from TRBV12-3 or TRBV12-4 and TRBJ2-3, with a possible D match to TRBD2 (6 bases). With 5 bases removed from V and 2 bases from J, the gap between germline ends came to 26 bases. CDR3 length: 19 residues. The CDR3 protein is CASSAVGAGYPTHTDTQYF. The CDR3 DNA reads TGTGCCAGCAGTGCCGTTGGAGCGGGCTACCCTACCCACACAGATACGCAGTATTTT.

The chain carries TRBV7-9 and TRBJ1-5; 7 bases map to TRBD1. Germline-derived CDR1 and CDR2 are SEHNR and FQNEAQ (reference sequence). The CDR3 is made up of 14 amino acids. V lost 6 bases to trimming and J lost 2 bases; unmatched junction nucleotides: 4. The DNA for the CDR3 is TGTGCCAGCAGTATTACAGGGGGCAATCAGCCCCAGCATTTT. It encodes CASSITGGNQPQHF.

The table lists this clonotype with a count of one. V usage is TRBV24-1 and J usage is TRBJ1-5; D is possibly TRBD1 (5 bases). Trimming removed 4 bases from V and 6 bases from J, with 27 bases in between. Germline CDR1 is KGHDR and CDR2 is SFDVKD. CDR3 length: 19 residues. The DNA of the CDR3 is TGTGCCACCAGTGAGGGGCGGGCCATTCATATCGGGGTGCGTCAGCCCCAGCATTTT. It specifies CATSEGRAIHIGVRQPQHF.

The chain employs TRBV4-2 and TRBJ1-5, with TRBD1 as a possible D gene (6 bases). The CDR3 is made up of 17 amino acids. CDR1 and CDR2 (germline): LGHNA, YNFKEQ. V was cut by 0 bases and J by 0 bases, with 12 bases left in between. CDR3 nucleotides: TGTGCCAGCAGCCAAGAGGGGGCGGGAATTAGCAATCAGCCCCAGCATTTT. As protein: CASSQEGAGISNQPQHF.

The chain couples TRBV12-5 to TRBJ2-3, with 10 bases matching TRBD2. Trimming removed 7 bases from V and 4 bases from J; junction bases left unmatched: 2. Germline V gene sequence: CDR1 LGHNT, CDR2 FRNRAP. The CDR3 contains 13 residues. The CDR3 region has the DNA TGTGCTAGTGCTACTAGCGGGGCAGATACGCAGTATTTT. Its protein is CASATSGADTQYF.

In this sample, this clonotype turned up a few times. J is TRBJ1-4 and V is TRBV4-3; D is possibly TRBD1 (5 bases). Germline V gene sequence: CDR1 LGHNA, CDR2 YSLEER. The germline V and J ends were trimmed by 0 bases and 2 bases, with 7 bases remaining between them. This CDR3 has 15 amino acids. The CDR3 DNA reads TGCGCCAGCAGCCAAGAGAGGGGCACTAATGAAAAACTGTTTTTT. Protein product: CASSQERGTNEKLFF.

This clonotype was seen many times. V gene TRBV4-1 combines with J gene TRBJ1-5; TRBD1 matches 7 bases. From germline, CDR1 is MGHRA and CDR2 YSYEKL. The CDR3 runs 15 residues. V dropped 1 base and J dropped 6; count of bases not matched to a gene: 6. The CDR3 DNA reads TGCGCCAGCAGCCAAGTGCGAGGGGGCAGTCAGCCCCAGCATTTT. It codes for CASSQVRGGSQPQHF.

The V call is TRBV7-3, the J call TRBJ2-3, with 14 bases fitting TRBD2. In germline, CDR1 is SGHTA, CDR2 FQGTGA. There are 17 residues in the CDR3. V shed 6 bases, J shed 6 bases, and the junction held 11 bases outside the gene matches. This chain's CDR3 is CASRSTGTSGGLDTQYF. Written as DNA, the CDR3 is TGTGCCAGCAGATCGACCGGGACTAGCGGGGGTTTGGATACGCAGTATTTT.

This clonotype came up a few times. The chain recombines TRBV10-3 with TRBJ1-1; 8 bases fit TRBD1. The CDR3 is 14 residues long. CDR1 and CDR2 (germline): ENHRY, SYGVKD. After removal of 6 bases from V and 4 bases from J, the junction contained 7 bases not matched to a gene. The CDR3 loop reads CAIRDREGGTEAFF. The CDR3 DNA follows: TGTGCCATCAGGGACAGGGAGGGGGGCACTGAAGCTTTCTTT.

This clonotype was detected a few times. The rearrangement links TRBV4-1 to TRBJ2-1; 8 nucleotides align to TRBD1. There are 17 residues in the CDR3. The junction had 10 bases not matched to a gene; V was cut back by 4 bases and J by 2 bases. Germline CDR1 MGHRA, CDR2 YSYEKL. The CDR3 reads CASSRTTGTGPYNEQFF. The DNA of the CDR3 is TGCGCCAGCAGCCGAACTACCGGGACAGGTCCCTACAATGAGCAGTTCTTC.

This clonotype has only a few counts. This chain joins TRBV5-1 and TRBJ2-1; 12 positions agree with TRBD2. The germline CDR1 and CDR2 sequences are SGHRS and YFSETQ. V shed 5 bases, J shed 6 bases, and the junction held 3 bases outside the gene matches. The CDR3 spans 14 residues. The CDR3 loop is CASSQGLAGNEQFF. The CDR3 region has the DNA TGCGCCAGCAGTCAGGGACTAGCGGGCAATGAGCAGTTCTTC.

This clonotype was detected many times. The chain is built from TRBV6-5 and TRBJ2-5; D is perhaps TRBD1 (5 bases). This CDR3 contains 14 residues. Germline V CDR1 and CDR2: MNHEY, SVGAGI. With 0 bases removed from V and 2 bases from J, the gap between germline ends came to 7 bases. The CDR3: CASSYSNRQETQYF. Here the CDR3 DNA reads TGTGCCAGCAGTTACTCGAACAGGCAAGAGACCCAGTACTTC.

This clonotype occurred many times. This rearrangement joins TRBV7-2 to TRBJ2-1, with 7 nucleotides matching TRBD2. V gave up 5 bases and J gave up 4 bases; unmatched junction bases: 11. CDR1 and CDR2 from the germline V gene are SGHTA and FQGNSA. The CDR3 runs to 16 residues. The CDR3 DNA reads as TGTGCCAGCAGCCGCCCGCCGGGGGGACTGTACAATGAGCAGTTCTTC. This gives the protein CASSRPPGGLYNEQFF.

The rearrangement links TRBV6-1 to TRBJ2-7, with 7 bases matching TRBD1. Unmatched junction bases numbered 3, after V lost 1 base and J lost 3 bases. Per the germline V gene, CDR1 is MNHNS and CDR2 is SASEGT. This CDR3 is built from 14 residues. CDR3 amino acids: CASSEGGQSYEQYV. The CDR3 nucleotides are TGTGCCAGCAGTGAAGGGGGACAGAGCTACGAGCAGTACGTC.

This clonotype has more than one count but fewer than ten. The CDR3 DNA follows: TGTGCCACCTGGGGGGCGGAAGAGACCCAGTACTTC. This sequence encodes CATWGAEETQYF. J is TRBJ2-5 and V is TRBV3-1; D may match TRBD1 or TRBD2 (6 bases each). The CDR3 length is 12 residues. Germline CDR1 LGHDT, CDR2 YNNKEL (reference sequence). With 10 bases removed from V and 3 bases from J, the gap between germline ends came to 12 bases.

With respect to this clonotype: An end of the junction differs from the germline gene, which may be a read error. The chain carries TRBV6-2 or TRBV6-3 and TRBJ2-2; possible D gene TRBD1, 5 bases. Germline V gives CDR1 MNHEY, CDR2 SVGEGT. This CDR3 has 17 amino acids. CDR3 nucleotide sequence: TGTGCCAGCATCAAAAGCCGCCGGGTGGGGCGCACCGTGGAGCTTTTTTTT. This gives the protein CASIKSRRVGRTVELFF.

The chain is built from TRBV6-5 and TRBJ1-6; D gene uncertain. The ends were cut back, 2 bases at V and 7 bases at J, with 15 bases in the middle. The CDR3 has 16 residues. The germline CDR1 and CDR2 sequences are MNHEY and SVGAGI. The CDR3 DNA sequence: TGTGCCAGCAGTTACCCCCCAGGTGATCCAAATTCACCCCTCCACTTT. This encodes CASSYPPGDPNSPLHF.

The chain has TRBV6-5 and TRBJ1-1, with D possibly matching TRBD1 (6 bases). Looked up from germline, CDR1 is MNHEY and CDR2 is SVGAGI. The CDR3 covers 15 residues. Trimming pared 6 bases from V and 5 bases from J, leaving 19 bases between. CDR3 region: CASSPTGNLGTEAFF. The CDR3 coding sequence is TGTGCCAGCAGCCCAACAGGGAACTTGGGGACTGAAGCTTTCTTT.

This clonotype has just a few counts. The V and J genes are TRBV7-9 and TRBJ1-5, with D uncertain. CDR1 is SEHNR, CDR2 FQNEAQ, per germline (reference sequence). This CDR3 has 12 residues. V lost 4 bases and J 5 bases, leaving 6 bases between the germline ends. CDR3 amino acids: CASSWWDQPQHF. The CDR3 DNA reads TGTGCCAGCAGCTGGTGGGATCAGCCCCAGCATTTT.

This clonotype has at least ten counts. V and J are TRBV6-2 or TRBV6-3 and TRBJ2-1; 10 bases are shared with TRBD2. Trimming removed 4 bases from V and 3 bases from J; junction bases left unmatched: 3. CDR3 length: 15 amino acids. Germline V CDR1 and CDR2: MNHEY, SVGEGT. The chain's CDR3 is CASSSLAGLYNEQFF. The DNA for the CDR3 is TGTGCCAGCAGTTCACTAGCGGGACTCTACAATGAGCAGTTCTTC.

The rearrangement links TRBV6-2 or TRBV6-3 to TRBJ2-3; 7 bases align to TRBD2. The length of the CDR3 is 16 residues. Trimming removed 7 bases from V and 2 bases from J; junction bases left unmatched: 12. The germline V gene encodes CDR1 MNHEY and CDR2 SVGEGT. The CDR3: CASTPRGAGLTDTQYF. The CDR3 coding sequence is TGTGCCAGCACCCCCCGGGGAGCGGGACTCACAGATACGCAGTATTTT.

V gene TRBV2 combines with J gene TRBJ2-3; 7 nucleotides line up with TRBD1. There are 13 residues in the CDR3. The junction had 5 bases not matched to a gene; V was cut back by 7 bases and J by 4 bases. CDR1 SNHLY and CDR2 FYNNEI come from the germline V gene. CDR3 region: CASNRQGPDTQYF. DNA for the CDR3: TGTGCCAGCAACAGACAGGGCCCAGATACGCAGTATTTT.

This chain joins TRBV2 and TRBJ1-1; D ambiguous. The ends were cut back, 2 bases at V and 4 bases at J, with 5 bases in the middle. Looked up from germline, CDR1 is SNHLY and CDR2 is FYNNEI. The CDR3 runs to 12 residues. CDR3 sequence reads: CASSEWGTEAFF. CDR3 DNA sequence: TGTGCCAGCAGTGAATGGGGCACTGAAGCTTTCTTT. The variable domain in full, completed from reference TRBV2 and TRBJ1-1, reads EPEVTQTPSHQVTQMGQEVILRCVPISNHLYFYWYRQILGQKVEFLVSFYNNEISEKSEIFDDQFSVERPDGSNFTLKIRSTKLEDSAMYFCASSEWGTEAFFGQGTRLTVV.

There are a few counts of this clonotype. The chain employs TRBV4-2 and TRBJ2-3; 8 nucleotides align to TRBD2. Per the germline V gene, CDR1 is LGHNA and CDR2 is YNFKEQ. The length of the CDR3 is 16 residues. V lost 0 bases, J lost 4 bases, and 6 bases stayed unmatched. The CDR3 DNA is TGTGCCAGCAGCCAAGATCGCGCGGGGGGCGCAGATACGCAGTATTTT. This gives the protein CASSQDRAGGADTQYF.

The chain carries TRBV29-1 and TRBJ1-1; D gene uncertain. V was trimmed by 1 base and J by 7 bases, leaving 10 bases between them. The CDR3 runs 12 residues. Per the germline V gene, CDR1 is SQVTM and CDR2 is ANQGSEA. CDR3 DNA sequence: TGCAGCGTTGAAGGGTCCAGTATTGAAGCTTTCTTT. Its translation is CSVEGSSIEAFF.